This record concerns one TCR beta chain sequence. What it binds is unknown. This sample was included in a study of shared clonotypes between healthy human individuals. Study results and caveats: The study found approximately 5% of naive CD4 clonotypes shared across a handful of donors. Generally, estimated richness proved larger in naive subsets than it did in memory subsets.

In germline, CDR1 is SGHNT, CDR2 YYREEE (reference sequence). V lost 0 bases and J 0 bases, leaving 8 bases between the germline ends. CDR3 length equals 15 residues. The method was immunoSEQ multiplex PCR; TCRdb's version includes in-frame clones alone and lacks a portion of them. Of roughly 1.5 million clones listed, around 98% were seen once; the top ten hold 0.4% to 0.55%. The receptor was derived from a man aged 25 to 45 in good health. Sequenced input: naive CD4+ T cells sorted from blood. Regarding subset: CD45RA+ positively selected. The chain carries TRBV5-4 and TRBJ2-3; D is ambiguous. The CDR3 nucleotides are TGTGCCAGCAGCTTGGGGATTACTAGCACAGATACGCAGTATTTT. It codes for CASSLGITSTDTQYF.